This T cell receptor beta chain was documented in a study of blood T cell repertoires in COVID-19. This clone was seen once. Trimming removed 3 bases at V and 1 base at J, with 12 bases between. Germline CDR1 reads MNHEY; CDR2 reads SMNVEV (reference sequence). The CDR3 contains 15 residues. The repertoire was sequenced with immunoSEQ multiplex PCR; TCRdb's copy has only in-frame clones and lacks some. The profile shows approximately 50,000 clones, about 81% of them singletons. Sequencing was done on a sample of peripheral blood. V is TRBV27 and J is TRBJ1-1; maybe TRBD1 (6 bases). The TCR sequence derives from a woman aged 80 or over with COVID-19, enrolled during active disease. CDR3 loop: CASSLTGTKNTEAFF. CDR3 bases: TGTGCCAGCAGTTTGACCGGGACAAAGAACACTGAAGCTTTCTTT.